This T cell receptor (beta chain) came from a study of T cells in Graves' hyperthyroidism and ophthalmopathy. V lost 9 bases and J lost 0, with 13 bases in between. In germline, CDR1 is KGHDR, CDR2 SFDVKD. The CDR3 has 14 residues. Comments on this clonotype: The antigen is unknown.

Patients were excluded for uncontrolled infection, other autoimmune disease, pregnancy or lactation. Amplified TCR beta CDR3 regions came from RNA transcripts. RT-PCR in the first round (using the HTBI primer set) targeted the TCR CDR3. TCRdb used MiXCR to reprocess the multiplex PCR reads, holding one entry per CDR3 protein. The table includes 490,000 or so distinct CDR3 sequences, approximately 49% detected once. Study-wide results and limits: Researchers found most expanded thyroid clonotypes above 0.001 in blood as well. The model anticipated ophthalmopathy a median around six months pre-onset.

The receptor was isolated from an adult woman with Graves' disease, either hyperthyroidism or ophthalmopathy (not recorded which). Sequenced material: peripheral blood or thyroid tissue (not recorded which). The V gene is TRBV24-1, the J gene TRBJ1-2; possibly TRBD1 for D (6 bases). CDR3 amino acids: CATQGPAANYGYTF. The CDR3 nucleotides are TGTGCCACCCAGGGGCCAGCAGCTAACTATGGCTACACCTTC.